This T cell receptor (beta chain) was identified in a study of T cells in Graves' hyperthyroidism and ophthalmopathy. The source material, RNA transcripts, was used to amplify TCR beta CDR3 regions. HTBI primers were used for first-round RT-PCR of the TCR CDR3. TCRdb fed the multiplex PCR reads into MiXCR, producing one record per CDR3 protein. The sample contains around 190,000 distinct CDR3 sequences, around 16% of which appear only once. On this clonotype: A read error is possible here, since a much larger clone lies one base away.

The CDR3 extends over 13 amino acids. Germline V gene data show CDR1 as MDHEN and CDR2 as SYDVKM. V was pared by 10 bases and J by 4 bases, with 16 bases between. The sample consisted of blood. This receptor was taken from a woman aged 45-65 years with Graves' hyperthyroidism. The V call is TRBV28, the J call TRBJ1-1; no clear D gene. The chain's CDR3 is CATVGSLSTEAFF. CDR3 nucleotides: TGTGCCACCGTCGGAAGCCTGAGCACTGAAGCTTTCTTT. Supplemented by reference TRBV28 and TRBJ1-1, the full variable domain reads DVKVTQSSRYLVKRTGEKVFLECVQDMDHENMFWYRQDPGLGLRLIYFSYDVKMKEKGDIPEGYSVSREKKERFSLILESASTNQTSMYLCATVGSLSTEAFFGQGTRLTVV.